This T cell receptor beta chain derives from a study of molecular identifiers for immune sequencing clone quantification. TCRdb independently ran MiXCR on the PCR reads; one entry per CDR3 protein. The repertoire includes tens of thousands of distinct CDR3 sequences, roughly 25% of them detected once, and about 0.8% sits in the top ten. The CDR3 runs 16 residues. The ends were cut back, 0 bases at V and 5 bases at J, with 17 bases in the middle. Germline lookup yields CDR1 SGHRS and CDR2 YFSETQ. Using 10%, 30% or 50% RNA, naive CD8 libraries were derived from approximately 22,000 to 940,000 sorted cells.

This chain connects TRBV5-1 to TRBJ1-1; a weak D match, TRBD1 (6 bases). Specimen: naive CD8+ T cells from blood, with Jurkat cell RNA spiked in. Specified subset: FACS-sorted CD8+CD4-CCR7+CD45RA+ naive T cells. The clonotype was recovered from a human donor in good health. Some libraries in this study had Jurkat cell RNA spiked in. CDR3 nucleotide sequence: TGCGCCAGCAGCTTGGAAGGCCCGGGGGCGTATACTGAAGCTTTCTTT. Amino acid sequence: CASSLEGPGAYTEAFF.